These T cell receptor beta chains were read from a single sample in a study of blood T cell repertoires in COVID-19. Sequencing was performed with immunoSEQ multiplex PCR; in TCRdb, only in-frame clones are kept and a portion is missing. Among around 250,000 clones listed, roughly 83% were seen once. Sequencing was done on a sample of PBMCs or T cells enriched from blood (not recorded which). The receptors derive from a woman aged 50 to 65 who had recovered from COVID-19. The CDR3 runs from the conserved cysteine through the conserved F or W. Each record gives: J gene, D gene, V gene, clone size, CDR3 protein, CDR3 DNA. The D gene is left open where the match is weak. Clone size is stated in some rows and not others, as once, few, many or a class when expanded.

J gene: TRBJ1-2; D gene: TRBD1; V gene: TRBV7-9; clone size: -; CDR3 protein: CASSPTTGLGDGYTF; CDR3 DNA: TGTGCCAGCAGCCCGACGACAGGGCTGGGTGATGGCTACACCTTC
J gene: TRBJ2-7; D gene: TRBD1; V gene: TRBV18; clone size: -; CDR3 protein: CASSSMAPGQGHYEQYF; CDR3 DNA: TGTGCCAGCTCATCAATGGCTCCCGGACAGGGGCACTACGAGCAGTACTTC
J gene: TRBJ2-1; D gene: TRBD1; V gene: TRBV7-2; clone size: -; CDR3 protein: CASSLEDRVYGEQFF; CDR3 DNA: TGTGCCAGCAGCTTAGAGGACAGGGTGTACGGTGAGCAGTTCTTC
J gene: TRBJ1-6; D gene: -; V gene: TRBV15; clone size: many; CDR3 protein: CATSIITGGTSPLHF; CDR3 DNA: TGTGCCACCAGCATAATAACCGGGGGGACTTCACCCCTCCACTTT
J gene: TRBJ2-1; D gene: TRBD1; V gene: TRBV4-1; clone size: -; CDR3 protein: CASSQGQYNEQFF; CDR3 DNA: TGCGCCAGCAGCCAGGGACAGTACAATGAGCAGTTCTTC
J gene: TRBJ1-1; D gene: -; V gene: TRBV7-2; clone size: -; CDR3 protein: CASSLGTYLTTEAFF; CDR3 DNA: TGTGCCAGCAGCTTAGGGACATACCTGACCACTGAAGCTTTCTTT
J gene: TRBJ1-4; D gene: -; V gene: TRBV11-2; clone size: -; CDR3 protein: CASSFMLIGGGLSEKLFF; CDR3 DNA: TGTGCCAGCAGCTTTATGCTCATAGGGGGTGGTCTTAGTGAAAAACTGTTTTTT
J gene: TRBJ1-4; D gene: -; V gene: TRBV7-8; clone size: -; CDR3 protein: CASNPRRDPTNEKLFF; CDR3 DNA: TGTGCCAGCAACCCCCGGCGGGACCCAACTAATGAAAAACTGTTTTTT
J gene: TRBJ2-5; D gene: -; V gene: TRBV2; clone size: -; CDR3 protein: CASNRDSKETQYF; CDR3 DNA: TGTGCCAGCAATAGGGACTCGAAAGAGACCCAGTACTTC
J gene: TRBJ2-7; D gene: -; V gene: TRBV4-3; clone size: once; CDR3 protein: CASSQDLASPSYEQYF; CDR3 DNA: TGCGCCAGCAGCCAAGATCTAGCGTCGCCCTCCTACGAGCAGTACTTC
J gene: TRBJ2-5; D gene: TRBD1; V gene: TRBV5-5; clone size: -; CDR3 protein: CASSLRSGGAETQYF; CDR3 DNA: TGTGCCAGCAGCTTGAGGTCAGGGGGCGCAGAGACCCAGTACTTC
J gene: TRBJ2-1; D gene: TRBD2; V gene: TRBV14; clone size: -; CDR3 protein: CASSLTSAIRNYNEQFF; CDR3 DNA: TGTGCCAGCAGCCTAACTAGCGCCATCCGGAACTACAATGAGCAGTTCTTC
J gene: TRBJ1-3; D gene: -; V gene: TRBV6-2/TRBV6-3; clone size: -; CDR3 protein: CASSKRSSGNTIYF; CDR3 DNA: TGTGCCAGCAGTAAGAGGTCATCTGGAAACACCATATATTTT
J gene: TRBJ2-1; D gene: TRBD1; V gene: TRBV9; clone size: -; CDR3 protein: CASSVYQGAYNEQFF; CDR3 DNA: TGTGCCAGCAGCGTATATCAGGGGGCTTACAATGAGCAGTTCTTC
J gene: TRBJ1-3; D gene: TRBD1; V gene: TRBV6-5; clone size: -; CDR3 protein: CASSYRTGGNTIYF; CDR3 DNA: TGTGCCAGCAGTTATAGGACAGGGGGAAACACCATATATTTT
J gene: TRBJ1-2; D gene: TRBD1; V gene: TRBV5-1; clone size: -; CDR3 protein: CASSPDRADGYTF; CDR3 DNA: TGCGCCAGCAGCCCGGACAGGGCGGATGGCTACACCTTC
J gene: TRBJ1-5; D gene: -; V gene: TRBV30; clone size: -; CDR3 protein: CAWKSRGFVDQPQHF; CDR3 DNA: TGTGCCTGGAAATCGCGAGGGTTTGTAGATCAGCCCCAGCATTTT
J gene: TRBJ1-2; D gene: -; V gene: TRBV14; clone size: once; CDR3 protein: CASSQVVGELYGYTF; CDR3 DNA: TGTGCCAGCAGCCAAGTCGTTGGGGAGCTCTATGGCTACACCTTC
J gene: TRBJ2-3; D gene: -; V gene: TRBV5-1; clone size: -; CDR3 protein: CASKGVVSTDTQYF; CDR3 DNA: TGCGCCAGCAAGGGGGTTGTAAGCACAGATACGCAGTATTTT
J gene: TRBJ1-1; D gene: -; V gene: TRBV5-4; clone size: -; CDR3 protein: CASRTAPNTEAFF; CDR3 DNA: TGTGCCAGCAGGACAGCCCCGAACACTGAAGCTTTCTTT
J gene: TRBJ1-5; D gene: -; V gene: TRBV24-1; clone size: once; CDR3 protein: CATRRAPGVQGQPQHF; CDR3 DNA: TGTGCCACCAGGCGCGCCCCAGGGGTCCAAGGTCAGCCCCAGCATTTT
J gene: TRBJ1-2; D gene: -; V gene: TRBV9; clone size: -; CDR3 protein: CASSVSQGPLTTGYTF; CDR3 DNA: TGTGCCAGCAGCGTCTCACAGGGCCCACTAACGACCGGCTACACCTTC
J gene: TRBJ2-7; D gene: TRBD2; V gene: TRBV28; clone size: -; CDR3 protein: CASSSHSGTVSYEQYF; CDR3 DNA: TGTGCCAGCAGCTCCCATAGCGGGACTGTCTCCTACGAGCAGTACTTC
J gene: TRBJ2-1; D gene: -; V gene: TRBV19; clone size: once; CDR3 protein: CASSIQGLTYNEQFF; CDR3 DNA: TGTGCCAGTAGTATCCAGGGGCTCACCTACAATGAGCAGTTCTTC
J gene: TRBJ2-2; D gene: -; V gene: TRBV9; clone size: once; CDR3 protein: CATRAGTGELFF; CDR3 DNA: TGTGCCACTCGTGCGGGGACCGGGGAGCTGTTTTTT
J gene: TRBJ2-7; D gene: TRBD1; V gene: TRBV11-2; clone size: -; CDR3 protein: CASRWDSNYEQYF; CDR3 DNA: TGTGCCAGCAGATGGGACAGCAACTACGAGCAGTACTTC
J gene: TRBJ2-1; D gene: TRBD2; V gene: TRBV30; clone size: -; CDR3 protein: CAWSRLAGARANEQFF; CDR3 DNA: TGTGCCTGGAGTAGACTAGCGGGGGCCCGAGCAAATGAGCAGTTCTTC
J gene: TRBJ2-2; D gene: TRBD1; V gene: TRBV4-3; clone size: -; CDR3 protein: CASSHRDRGRTGELFF; CDR3 DNA: TGCGCCAGCAGCCATCGGGACAGGGGGCGAACCGGGGAGCTGTTTTTT
J gene: TRBJ1-5; D gene: -; V gene: TRBV3-1/TRBV3-2; clone size: -; CDR3 protein: CASSQGGSSNQPQHF; CDR3 DNA: TGTGCCAGCAGCCAAGGTGGGAGTAGCAATCAGCCCCAGCATTTT
J gene: TRBJ1-4; D gene: -; V gene: TRBV4-3; clone size: -; CDR3 protein: CASSPGWELTNEKLFF; CDR3 DNA: TGCGCCAGCAGCCCAGGTTGGGAGTTAACTAATGAAAAACTGTTTTTT
J gene: TRBJ2-7; D gene: -; V gene: TRBV28; clone size: -; CDR3 protein: CASSSPVLNLYEQYF; CDR3 DNA: TGTGCCAGCAGTTCCCCGGTCCTGAACCTGTACGAGCAGTACTTC
J gene: TRBJ1-1; D gene: TRBD1; V gene: TRBV19; clone size: -; CDR3 protein: CASSMRGQGPSTEAFF; CDR3 DNA: TGTGCCAGTAGTATGCGGGGACAGGGGCCTAGCACTGAAGCTTTCTTT
J gene: TRBJ2-2; D gene: -; V gene: TRBV18; clone size: -; CDR3 protein: CASSLGQTGELFF; CDR3 DNA: TGTGCCAGCTCCCTAGGACAGACCGGGGAGCTGTTTTTT
J gene: TRBJ1-6; D gene: -; V gene: TRBV5-5; clone size: -; CDR3 protein: CASSSPGGNNSPLHF; CDR3 DNA: TGTGCCAGCAGCTCCCCGGGGGGAAATAATTCACCCCTCCACTTT
J gene: TRBJ2-2; D gene: -; V gene: TRBV5-1; clone size: -; CDR3 protein: CASSLAEQGNTGELFF; CDR3 DNA: TGCGCCAGCAGCTTGGCCGAACAGGGGAACACCGGGGAGCTGTTTTTT
J gene: TRBJ2-5; D gene: TRBD1; V gene: TRBV4-2; clone size: -; CDR3 protein: CASSQVTGGETQYF; CDR3 DNA: TGTGCCAGCAGCCAAGTCACAGGGGGAGAGACCCAGTACTTC
J gene: TRBJ2-3; D gene: TRBD2; V gene: TRBV6-2/TRBV6-3; clone size: -; CDR3 protein: CASSTDRGTSGSPYTDTQYF; CDR3 DNA: TGTGCCAGCAGTACCGACAGGGGGACTAGCGGGAGTCCTTACACAGATACGCAGTATTTT
J gene: TRBJ1-4; D gene: -; V gene: TRBV30; clone size: -; CDR3 protein: CAWSVRATNEKLFF; CDR3 DNA: TGTGCCTGGAGTGTCCGAGCAACTAATGAAAAACTGTTTTTT
J gene: TRBJ1-5; D gene: -; V gene: TRBV18; clone size: -; CDR3 protein: CASSPGQNQPQHF; CDR3 DNA: TGTGCCAGCTCACCGGGGCAGAATCAGCCCCAGCATTTT
J gene: TRBJ2-7; D gene: -; V gene: TRBV27; clone size: -; CDR3 protein: CASSSYRSSYEQYF; CDR3 DNA: TGTGCCAGCAGTTCATACAGGAGCTCCTACGAGCAGTACTTC
J gene: TRBJ2-7; D gene: TRBD2; V gene: TRBV7-8; clone size: -; CDR3 protein: CASSPRGGPVEQYF; CDR3 DNA: TGTGCCAGCAGCCCGAGGGGAGGGCCGGTCGAGCAGTACTTC
J gene: TRBJ2-7; D gene: TRBD1; V gene: TRBV5-1; clone size: -; CDR3 protein: CASSRTGFEQYF; CDR3 DNA: TGCGCCAGCAGCCGGACAGGGTTCGAGCAGTACTTC
J gene: TRBJ1-4; D gene: TRBD1; V gene: TRBV3-1/TRBV3-2; clone size: -; CDR3 protein: CASSHLTGVNEKLFF; CDR3 DNA: TGTGCCAGCAGCCACCTGACAGGGGTGAATGAAAAACTGTTTTTT
J gene: TRBJ1-2; D gene: -; V gene: TRBV10-3; clone size: -; CDR3 protein: CAISGYTGTKESNYGYTF; CDR3 DNA: TGTGCCATCAGTGGGTATACCGGGACAAAGGAATCTAACTATGGCTACACCTTC
J gene: TRBJ2-2; D gene: TRBD1; V gene: TRBV5-3; clone size: -; CDR3 protein: CARNLQGTGELFF; CDR3 DNA: TGTGCCAGAAATCTACAGGGGACCGGGGAGCTGTTTTTT
J gene: TRBJ1-1; D gene: -; V gene: TRBV5-4; clone size: few; CDR3 protein: CASSLGLGANTEAFF; CDR3 DNA: TGTGCCAGCAGCTTGGGGTTGGGGGCGAACACTGAAGCTTTCTTT
J gene: TRBJ1-1; D gene: TRBD1; V gene: TRBV5-1; clone size: few; CDR3 protein: CASSPGQGSTEAFF; CDR3 DNA: TGCGCCAGCAGCCCCGGACAGGGGAGCACTGAAGCTTTCTTT
J gene: TRBJ2-7; D gene: -; V gene: TRBV18; clone size: -; CDR3 protein: CASSPPSLSVEQYF; CDR3 DNA: TGTGCCAGCTCACCACCGTCCCTCTCGGTAGAGCAGTACTTC